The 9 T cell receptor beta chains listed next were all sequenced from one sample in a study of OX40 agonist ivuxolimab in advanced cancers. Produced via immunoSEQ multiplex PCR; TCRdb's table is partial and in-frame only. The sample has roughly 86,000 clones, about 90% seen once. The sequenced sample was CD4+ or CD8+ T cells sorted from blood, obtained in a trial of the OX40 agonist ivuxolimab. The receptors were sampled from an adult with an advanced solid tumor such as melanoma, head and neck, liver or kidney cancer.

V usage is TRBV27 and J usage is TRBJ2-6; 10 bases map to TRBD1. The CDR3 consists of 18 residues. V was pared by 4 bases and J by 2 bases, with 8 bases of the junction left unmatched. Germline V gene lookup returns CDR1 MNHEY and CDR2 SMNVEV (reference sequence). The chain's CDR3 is CASSSRTGGRAGANVLTF. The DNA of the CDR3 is TGTGCCAGCAGTTCTCGGACAGGGGGAAGGGCTGGGGCCAACGTCCTGACTTTC.

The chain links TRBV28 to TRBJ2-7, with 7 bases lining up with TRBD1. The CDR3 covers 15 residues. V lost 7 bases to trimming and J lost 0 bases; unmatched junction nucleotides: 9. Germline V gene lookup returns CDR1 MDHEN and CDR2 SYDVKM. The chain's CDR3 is CASTSGQVLSYEQYF. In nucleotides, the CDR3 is TGTGCCAGCACCTCAGGACAGGTCCTCTCCTACGAGCAGTACTTC.

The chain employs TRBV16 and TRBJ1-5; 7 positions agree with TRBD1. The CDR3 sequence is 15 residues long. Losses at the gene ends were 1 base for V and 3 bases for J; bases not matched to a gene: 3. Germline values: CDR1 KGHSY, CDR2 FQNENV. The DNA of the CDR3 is TGTGCCAGCAGCCAATGGGGACAGTCCAATCAGCCCCAGCATTTT. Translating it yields CASSQWGQSNQPQHF.

CDR3 sequence (DNA): TGTGCCAGCTCACCACCGGATAGGGGGGGATACGAGCAGTACTTC. This sequence encodes CASSPPDRGGYEQYF. The chain uses TRBV18 and TRBJ2-7; possibly TRBD2 for D (7 bases). The CDR3 is 15 amino acids. With 0 bases removed from V and 4 bases from J, the gap between germline ends came to 13 bases. Germline assignment: CDR1 KGHSH and CDR2 LQKENI. Full variable domain (outside the CDR3, taken from reference TRBV18 and TRBJ2-7): NAGVMQNPRHLVRRRGQEARLRCSPMKGHSHVYWYRQLPEEGLKFMVYLQKENIIDESGMPKERFSAEFPKEGPSILRIQQVVRGDSAAYFCASSPPDRGGYEQYFGPGTRLTVT.

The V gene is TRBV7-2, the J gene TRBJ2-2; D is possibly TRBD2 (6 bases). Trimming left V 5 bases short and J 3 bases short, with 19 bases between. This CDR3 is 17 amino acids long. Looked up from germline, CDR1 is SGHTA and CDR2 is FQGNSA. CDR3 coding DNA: TGTGCCAGCAGCCCCACGGGTCCCGGGACTTACACCGGGGAGCTGTTTTTT. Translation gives CASSPTGPGTYTGELFF. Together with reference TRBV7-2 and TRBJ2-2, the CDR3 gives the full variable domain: GAGVSQSPSNKVTEKGKDVELRCDPISGHTALYWYRQSLGQGLEFLIYFQGNSAPDKSGLPSDRFSAERTGGSVSTLTIQRTQQEDSAVYLCASSPTGPGTYTGELFFGEGSRLTVL.

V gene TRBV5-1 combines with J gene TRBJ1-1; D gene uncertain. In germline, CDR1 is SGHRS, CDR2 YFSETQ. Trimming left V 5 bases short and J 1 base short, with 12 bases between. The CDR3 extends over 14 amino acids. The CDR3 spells CASRSRTGNTEAFF. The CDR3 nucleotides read TGCGCCAGCAGATCTCGGACGGGGAACACTGAAGCTTTCTTT.

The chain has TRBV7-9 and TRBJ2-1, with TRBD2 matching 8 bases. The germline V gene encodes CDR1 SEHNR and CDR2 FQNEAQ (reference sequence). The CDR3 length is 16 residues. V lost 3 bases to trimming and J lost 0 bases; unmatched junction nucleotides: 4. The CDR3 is CASSFSGTSSYNEQFF. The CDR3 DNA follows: TGTGCCAGCAGCTTTTCCGGGACTAGCTCCTACAATGAGCAGTTCTTC.

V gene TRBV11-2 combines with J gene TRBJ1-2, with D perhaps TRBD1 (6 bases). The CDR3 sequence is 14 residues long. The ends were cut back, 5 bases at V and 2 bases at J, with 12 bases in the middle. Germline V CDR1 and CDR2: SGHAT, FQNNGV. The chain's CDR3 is CASSTLTGNYGYTF. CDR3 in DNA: TGTGCCAGCAGCACCCTCACAGGGAACTATGGCTACACCTTC.

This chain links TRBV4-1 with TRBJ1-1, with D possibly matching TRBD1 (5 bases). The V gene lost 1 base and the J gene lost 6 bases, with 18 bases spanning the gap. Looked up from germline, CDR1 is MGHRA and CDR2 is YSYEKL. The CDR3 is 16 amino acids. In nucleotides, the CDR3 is TGCGCCAGCAGCCAAGTTGCTGGGAGGGGCGGATCTGAAGCTTTCTTT. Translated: CASSQVAGRGGSEAFF.